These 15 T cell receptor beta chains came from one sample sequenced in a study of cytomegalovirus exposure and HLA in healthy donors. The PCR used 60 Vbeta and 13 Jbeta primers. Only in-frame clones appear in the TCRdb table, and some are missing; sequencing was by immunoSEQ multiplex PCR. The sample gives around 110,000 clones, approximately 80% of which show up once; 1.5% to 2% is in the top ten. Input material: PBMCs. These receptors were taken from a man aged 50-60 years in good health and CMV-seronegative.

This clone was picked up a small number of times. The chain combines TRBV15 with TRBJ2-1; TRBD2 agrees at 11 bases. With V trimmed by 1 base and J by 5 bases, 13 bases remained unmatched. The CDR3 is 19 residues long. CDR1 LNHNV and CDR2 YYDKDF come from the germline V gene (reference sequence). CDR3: CATSRVTLAGASSHNEQFF. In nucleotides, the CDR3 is TGTGCCACCAGCAGAGTGACACTAGCGGGGGCGAGTAGCCACAATGAGCAGTTCTTC.

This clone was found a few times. CDR3 bases: TGTGCCAGCAGCGTAGGCGGATCAGGGGGCTATTCACCCCTCCACTTT. It yields the protein CASSVGGSGGYSPLHF. The chain uses TRBV9 and TRBJ1-6; 8 nucleotides line up with TRBD1. Germline assignment: CDR1 SGDLS and CDR2 YYNGEE. The trim removed 0 bases at V and 8 bases at J, leaving 7 bases unmatched. This CDR3 has 16 amino acids.

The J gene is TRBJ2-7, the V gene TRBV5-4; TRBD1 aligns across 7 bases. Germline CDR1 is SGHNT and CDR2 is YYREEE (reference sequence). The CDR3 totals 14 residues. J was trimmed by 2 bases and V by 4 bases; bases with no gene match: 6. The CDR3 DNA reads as TGTGCCAGCAGCAATGACAGGGCCCCCTACGAGCAGTACTTC. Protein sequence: CASSNDRAPYEQYF.

The CDR3 here is CASSFISGTGYGYTF. As DNA, the CDR3 is TGTGCCAGCAGCTTTATTTCCGGGACAGGTTATGGCTACACCTTC. This chain links TRBV5-8 with TRBJ1-2; 8 bases line up with TRBD1. Germline trimming cut 2 bases from V and 5 bases from J; bases unmatched to any gene: 8. This CDR3 comprises 15 residues. In germline, CDR1 is SGHTS, CDR2 YDEGEE.

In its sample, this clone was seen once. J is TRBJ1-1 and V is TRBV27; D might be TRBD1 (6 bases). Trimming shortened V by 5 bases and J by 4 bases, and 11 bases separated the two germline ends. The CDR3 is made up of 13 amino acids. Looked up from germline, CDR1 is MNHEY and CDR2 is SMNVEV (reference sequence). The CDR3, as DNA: TGTGCCAGCAGTCTCACAGGGAGCACTGAAGCTTTCTTT. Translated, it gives CASSLTGSTEAFF.

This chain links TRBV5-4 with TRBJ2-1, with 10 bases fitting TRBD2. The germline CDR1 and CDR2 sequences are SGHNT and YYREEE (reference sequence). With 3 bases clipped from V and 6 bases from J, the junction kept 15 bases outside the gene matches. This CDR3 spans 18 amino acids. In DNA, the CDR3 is TGTGCCAGCAGCTCAGGGGGAGACCTAGCGGGGGTGGGCAATGAGCAGTTCTTC. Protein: CASSSGGDLAGVGNEQFF.

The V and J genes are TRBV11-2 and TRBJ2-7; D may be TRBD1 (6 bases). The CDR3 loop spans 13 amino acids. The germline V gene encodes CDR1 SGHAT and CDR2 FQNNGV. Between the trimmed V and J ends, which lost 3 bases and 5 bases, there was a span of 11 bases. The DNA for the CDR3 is TGTGCCAGCAGCTTGGCACAGGGAGACGAGCAGTACTTC. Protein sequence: CASSLAQGDEQYF.

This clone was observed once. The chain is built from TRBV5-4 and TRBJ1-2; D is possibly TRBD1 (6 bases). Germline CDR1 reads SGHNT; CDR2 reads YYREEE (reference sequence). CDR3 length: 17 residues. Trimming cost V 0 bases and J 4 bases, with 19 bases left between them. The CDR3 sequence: CASSLAATGNGLYGYTF. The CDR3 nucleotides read TGTGCCAGCAGCTTGGCCGCAACAGGGAACGGGCTCTATGGCTACACCTTC.

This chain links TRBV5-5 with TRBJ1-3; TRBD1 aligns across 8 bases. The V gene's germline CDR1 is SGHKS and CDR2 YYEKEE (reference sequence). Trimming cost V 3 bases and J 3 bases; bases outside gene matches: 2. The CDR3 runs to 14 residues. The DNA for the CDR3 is TGTGCCAGCAGCTGGACAGGGAGTGGAAACACCATATATTTT. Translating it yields CASSWTGSGNTIYF.

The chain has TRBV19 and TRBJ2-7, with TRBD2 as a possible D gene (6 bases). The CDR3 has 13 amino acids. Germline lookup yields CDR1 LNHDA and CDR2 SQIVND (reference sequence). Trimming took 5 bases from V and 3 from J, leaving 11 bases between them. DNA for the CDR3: TGTGCCAGTAGTGCGGGGAGCGGCTACGAGCAGTACTTC. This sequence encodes CASSAGSGYEQYF.

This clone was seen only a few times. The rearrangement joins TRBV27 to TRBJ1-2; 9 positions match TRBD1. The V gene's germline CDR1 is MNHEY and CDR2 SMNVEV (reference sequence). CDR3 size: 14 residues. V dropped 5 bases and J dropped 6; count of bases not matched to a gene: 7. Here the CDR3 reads CASSPGTGRDGYTF. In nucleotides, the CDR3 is TGTGCCAGCAGTCCCGGGACAGGGAGGGATGGCTACACCTTC.

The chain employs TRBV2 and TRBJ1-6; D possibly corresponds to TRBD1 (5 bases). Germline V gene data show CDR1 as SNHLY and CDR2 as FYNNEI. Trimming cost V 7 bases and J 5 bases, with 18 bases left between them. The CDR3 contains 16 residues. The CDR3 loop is CASIRGRGGNNSPLHF. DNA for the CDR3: TGTGCCAGCATCCGAGGGAGGGGTGGAAATAATTCACCCCTCCACTTT.

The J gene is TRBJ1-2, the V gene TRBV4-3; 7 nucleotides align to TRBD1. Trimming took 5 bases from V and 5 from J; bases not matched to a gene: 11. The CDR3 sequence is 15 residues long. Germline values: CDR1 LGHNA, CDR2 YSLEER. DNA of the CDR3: TGCGCCAGCAGCGTAATAGGGACAGCTACTTATGGCTACACCTTC. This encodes CASSVIGTATYGYTF.

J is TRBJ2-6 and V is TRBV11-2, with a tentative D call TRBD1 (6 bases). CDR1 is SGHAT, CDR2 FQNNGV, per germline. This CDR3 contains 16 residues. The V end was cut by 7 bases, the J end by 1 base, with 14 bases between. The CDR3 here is CASTPGQGSGANVLTF. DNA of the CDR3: TGTGCCAGCACCCCCGGGCAGGGGTCTGGGGCCAACGTCCTGACTTTC. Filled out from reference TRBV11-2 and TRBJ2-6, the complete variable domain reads EAGVAQSPRYKIIEKRQSVAFWCNPISGHATLYWYQQILGQGPKLLIQFQNNGVVDDSQLPKDRFSAERLKGVDSTLKIQPAKLEDSAVYLCASTPGQGSGANVLTFGAGSRLTVL.

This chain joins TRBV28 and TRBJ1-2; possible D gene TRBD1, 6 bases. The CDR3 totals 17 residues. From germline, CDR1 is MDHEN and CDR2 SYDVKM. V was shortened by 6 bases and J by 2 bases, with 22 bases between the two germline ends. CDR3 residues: CASRKTGHPIMNYGYTF. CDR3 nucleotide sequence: TGTGCCAGCAGAAAAACGGGACACCCAATAATGAACTATGGCTACACCTTC.